This T cell receptor beta chain was captured by sequencing in a study of shared clonotypes between healthy human individuals. Study-wide context: Per donor, CD8 memory used one plate, CD8 naive used two, CD4 memory used three and CD4 naive used three.

Profiling relied on immunoSEQ multiplex PCR, and the TCRdb table lists in-frame clones only, not all of them. The table records some 580,000 clones, 98% of them present only once. The CDR3 runs to 16 residues. The germline V gene has CDR1 SGHAT and CDR2 FQNNGV. V shed 1 base and J shed 4 bases, with 13 bases lying between them. Selected positively for CCR7 and CD45RO-negative, naive CD8 cells excluded terminally differentiated effector memory CD45RA+ cells. Adults of Caucasian background living in Nashville, Tennessee made up all donors. The J gene is TRBJ1-4, the V gene TRBV11-2; possibly TRBD1 for D (6 bases). Sequenced: naive CD8+ T cells sorted from blood. The receptor comes from a young man in good health. Written as DNA, the CDR3 is TGTGCCAGCAGCTTAGCCGCTCAGGGGAGTAATGAAAAACTGTTTTTT. Amino acid sequence: CASSLAAQGSNEKLFF. Supplemented by reference TRBV11-2 and TRBJ1-4, the full variable domain reads EAGVAQSPRYKIIEKRQSVAFWCNPISGHATLYWYQQILGQGPKLLIQFQNNGVVDDSQLPKDRFSAERLKGVDSTLKIQPAKLEDSAVYLCASSLAAQGSNEKLFFGSGTQLSVL.